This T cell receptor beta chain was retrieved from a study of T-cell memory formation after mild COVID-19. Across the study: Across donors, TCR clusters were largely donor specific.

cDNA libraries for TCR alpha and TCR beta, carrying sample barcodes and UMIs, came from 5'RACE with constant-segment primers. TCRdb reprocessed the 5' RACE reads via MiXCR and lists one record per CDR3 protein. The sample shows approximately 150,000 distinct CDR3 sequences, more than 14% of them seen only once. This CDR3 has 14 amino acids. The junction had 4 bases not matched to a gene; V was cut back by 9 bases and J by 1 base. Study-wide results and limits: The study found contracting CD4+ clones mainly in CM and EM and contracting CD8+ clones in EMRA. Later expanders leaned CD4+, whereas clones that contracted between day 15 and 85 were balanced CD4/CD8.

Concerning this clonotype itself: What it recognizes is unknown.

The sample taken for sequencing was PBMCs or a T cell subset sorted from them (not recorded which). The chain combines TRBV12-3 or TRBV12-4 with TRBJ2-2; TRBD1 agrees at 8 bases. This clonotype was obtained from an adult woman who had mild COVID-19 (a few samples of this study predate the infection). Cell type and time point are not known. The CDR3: CASGQGLNTGELFF. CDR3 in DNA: TGTGCCAGTGGACAGGGTCTGAACACCGGGGAGCTGTTTTTT.